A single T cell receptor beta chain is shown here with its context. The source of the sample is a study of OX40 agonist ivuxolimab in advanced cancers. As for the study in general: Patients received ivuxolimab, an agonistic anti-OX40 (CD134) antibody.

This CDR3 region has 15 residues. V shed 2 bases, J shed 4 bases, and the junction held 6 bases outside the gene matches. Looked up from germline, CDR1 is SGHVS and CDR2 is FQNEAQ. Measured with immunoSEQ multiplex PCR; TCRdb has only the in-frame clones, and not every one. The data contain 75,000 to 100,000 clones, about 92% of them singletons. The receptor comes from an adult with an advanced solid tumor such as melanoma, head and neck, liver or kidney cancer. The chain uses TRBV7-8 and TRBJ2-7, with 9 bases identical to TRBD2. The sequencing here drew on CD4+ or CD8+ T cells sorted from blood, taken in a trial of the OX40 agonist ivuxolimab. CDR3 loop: CASSLSLAGYYEQYF. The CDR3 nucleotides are TGTGCCAGCAGCTTATCGCTAGCGGGATATTACGAGCAGTACTTC.